The rows below give T cell receptor beta chains drawn from one sample of a study of cytomegalovirus exposure and HLA in healthy donors. TCRdb's table, derived via immunoSEQ multiplex PCR, lists solely in-frame clones and lacks some. The sample records fewer than 400,000 clones, roughly 90% being singletons. Sequencing was done on a sample of PBMCs. Receptors were obtained from a man aged 25 to 40 in good health and CMV-seronegative. The conserved cysteine and the conserved F or W are not part of the CDR3 here. Fields, in order: V gene, J gene, CDR3 protein.

TRBV9,TRBJ1-1,ASSATGTFVTEAF
TRBV7-9,TRBJ1-2,ASSLTELLLDPNYGYT
TRBV5-1,TRBJ2-2,ASSTRTGGNTGELF
TRBV11-3,TRBJ2-7,ASSLGGDRVSYEQY
TRBV5-4,TRBJ2-7,ASSPGSGYEQY
TRBV14,TRBJ2-7,ASSHLSGVSSYEQY
TRBV2,TRBJ1-2,ASSDNRGQGVYGYT
TRBV7-2,TRBJ2-1,ASSYLAYNEQF
TRBV9,TRBJ1-4,ASSANRGQSNEKLF
TRBV6-5,TRBJ1-1,ASSYYVDRSNTEAF
TRBV25-1,TRBJ2-7,ASRGGAGRTESYEQY
TRBV7-9,TRBJ2-1,ASSLTVGNEQF
TRBV19,TRBJ2-2,ASSIVTNTGELF
TRBV9,TRBJ2-3,ASSVWVAGGPDTQY
TRBV7-9,TRBJ2-7,ASSLEGQAKQY
TRBV19,TRBJ2-1,ASRQRNSYNEQF
TRBV7-2,TRBJ1-2,ASTQSAGGGGYT
TRBV5-8,TRBJ2-5,ASSLGLAGSPSSWETQY
TRBV5-6,TRBJ2-1,ASSWDKGSYNEQF
TRBV10-1,TRBJ2-7,ASSRDRAYEQY
TRBV29-1,TRBJ2-7,SVKLAGGSYEQY
TRBV5-1,TRBJ2-7,ASSLVTGPYEQY
TRBV18,TRBJ2-5,ASSPGRASETQY
TRBV5-1,TRBJ1-2,ASSLGENYGYT
TRBV4-1,TRBJ2-5,ASSQYGRERGQETQY
TRBV10-3,TRBJ1-3,AISAQQTAIGENTIY
TRBV7-6,TRBJ1-4,ASSFSGTVNEKLF
TRBV5-1,TRBJ1-1,ASSSAGGPSF
TRBV27,TRBJ2-2,ASSRGGAGNTGELF
TRBV27,TRBJ2-7,ASSHTGDYEQY